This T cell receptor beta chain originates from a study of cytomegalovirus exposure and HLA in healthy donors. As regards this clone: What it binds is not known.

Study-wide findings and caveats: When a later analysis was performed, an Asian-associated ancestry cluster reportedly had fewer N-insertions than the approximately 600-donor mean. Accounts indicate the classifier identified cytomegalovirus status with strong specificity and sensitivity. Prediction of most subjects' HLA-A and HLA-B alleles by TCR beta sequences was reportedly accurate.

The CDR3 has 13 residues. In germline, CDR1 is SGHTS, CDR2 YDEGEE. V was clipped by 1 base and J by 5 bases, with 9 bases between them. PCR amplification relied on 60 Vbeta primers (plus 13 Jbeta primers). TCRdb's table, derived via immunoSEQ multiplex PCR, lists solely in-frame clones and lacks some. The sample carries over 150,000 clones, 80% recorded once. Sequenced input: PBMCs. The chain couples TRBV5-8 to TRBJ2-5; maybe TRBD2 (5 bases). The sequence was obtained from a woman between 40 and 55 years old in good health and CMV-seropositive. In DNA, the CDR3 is TGTGCCAGCAGCTTGTCGGGGAGTGAGACCCAGTACTTC. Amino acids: CASSLSGSETQYF.